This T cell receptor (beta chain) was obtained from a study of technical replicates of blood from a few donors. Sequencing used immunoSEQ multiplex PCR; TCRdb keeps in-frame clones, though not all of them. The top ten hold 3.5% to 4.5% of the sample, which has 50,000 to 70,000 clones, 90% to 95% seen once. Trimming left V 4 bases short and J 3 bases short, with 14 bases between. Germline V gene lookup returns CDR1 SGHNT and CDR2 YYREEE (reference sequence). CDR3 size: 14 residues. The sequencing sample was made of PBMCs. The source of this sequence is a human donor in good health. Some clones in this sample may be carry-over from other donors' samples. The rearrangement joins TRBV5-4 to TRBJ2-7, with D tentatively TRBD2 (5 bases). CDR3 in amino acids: CASSTEGPYYEQYF. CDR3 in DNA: TGTGCCAGCAGCACCGAGGGCCCCTACTACGAGCAGTACTTC.